This T cell receptor (beta chain) was recovered during a study of shared clonotypes between healthy human individuals. Study background: Each donor had three CD4 naive, three CD4 memory, two CD8 naive and one CD8 memory plate. Broader study findings: Several donors had 5% to 6.5% of their naive CD4 clonotypes in common. Genetic and exposure-history diversity was limited by the small donor number.

A remark on this clone: What it recognizes is unknown.

Only in-frame clones appear in the TCRdb table, and some are missing; sequencing was by immunoSEQ multiplex PCR. The repertoire includes under 850,000 clones, 72% of them detected once, and over 1.5% sits in the top ten. The CDR3 covers 15 residues. The ends were cut back, 5 bases at V and 4 bases at J, with 17 bases in the middle. Germline V gives CDR1 MDHEN, CDR2 SYDVKM. The sequenced sample consisted of memory CD4+ T cells sorted from blood. Subset in this sample: CD45RA-negative fraction. The chain recombines TRBV28 with TRBJ1-2, with D possibly matching TRBD1 (6 bases). The clonotype was recovered from a woman in her 30s in good health. Here the CDR3 DNA reads TGTGCCAGCAGTATAAACCCCCGACAGGTCTATGGCTACACCTTC. Encoded protein: CASSINPRQVYGYTF.